These T cell receptor beta chains were read from a single sample in a study of control samples from healthy donors and cancer patients. Method: immunoSEQ multiplex PCR; TCRdb's copy keeps in-frame clones and lacks some. The data hold approximately 150,000 clones, with around 88% observed a single time. The material sequenced was blood. The receptors stem from a man younger than 35 in good health. Both conserved end residues are part of each CDR3. The D gene is left open where the match is weak. Some rows mark clone size as missing; the rest say once, few, many or name a class of expanded clone.

clone size: -
V gene: TRBV27
J gene: TRBJ1-6
D gene: -
CDR3 protein: CASSFWGVISPLHF
CDR3 DNA: TGTGCCAGCAGTTTTTGGGGGGTAATATCACCCCTCCACTTT

clone size: -
V gene: TRBV5-8
J gene: TRBJ1-4
D gene: TRBD1
CDR3 protein: CASGDRGGTNEKLFF
CDR3 DNA: TGTGCCAGCGGAGACAGGGGGGGTACTAATGAAAAACTGTTTTTT

clone size: once
V gene: TRBV4-3
J gene: TRBJ1-3
D gene: -
CDR3 protein: CASSQSPGPTDLDSGNTIYF
CDR3 DNA: TGCGCCAGCAGCCAATCTCCGGGACCGACCGACCTCGACTCTGGAAACACCATATATTTT

clone size: -
V gene: TRBV6-2/TRBV6-3
J gene: TRBJ2-7
D gene: -
CDR3 protein: CASSLDWAYEQYF
CDR3 DNA: TGTGCCAGCAGTTTGGACTGGGCCTACGAGCAGTACTTC

clone size: -
V gene: TRBV29-1
J gene: TRBJ2-5
D gene: -
CDR3 protein: CSVEDPYRLQNQETQYF
CDR3 DNA: TGCAGCGTTGAAGATCCTTACCGACTACAGAACCAAGAGACCCAGTACTTC

clone size: -
V gene: TRBV5-5
J gene: TRBJ2-5
D gene: -
CDR3 protein: CASSLNPAGHQETQYF
CDR3 DNA: TGTGCCAGCAGCTTGAATCCGGCAGGGCATCAAGAGACCCAGTACTTC

clone size: -
V gene: TRBV7-9
J gene: TRBJ2-5
D gene: TRBD1
CDR3 protein: CASSRTGETQYF
CDR3 DNA: TGTGCCAGCAGTCGGACAGGGGAGACCCAGTACTTC

clone size: -
V gene: TRBV30
J gene: TRBJ2-2
D gene: TRBD1
CDR3 protein: CAWGGVGQVYTGELFF
CDR3 DNA: TGTGCCTGGGGAGGGGTGGGACAGGTTTACACCGGGGAGCTGTTTTTT

clone size: -
V gene: TRBV27
J gene: TRBJ2-7
D gene: TRBD1
CDR3 protein: CASSSRQGLSYEQYF
CDR3 DNA: TGTGCCAGCAGTTCCCGACAGGGTTTGTCCTACGAGCAGTACTTC

clone size: -
V gene: TRBV19
J gene: TRBJ1-1
D gene: -
CDR3 protein: CASSNLANTEAFF
CDR3 DNA: TGTGCCAGTAGTAATCTTGCAAACACTGAAGCTTTCTTT

clone size: -
V gene: TRBV6-5
J gene: TRBJ1-1
D gene: TRBD1
CDR3 protein: CASGRGLGTEAFF
CDR3 DNA: TGTGCCAGCGGGAGGGGGCTGGGTACTGAAGCTTTCTTT

clone size: -
V gene: TRBV5-4
J gene: TRBJ2-5
D gene: TRBD2
CDR3 protein: CASSFGTSPETQYF
CDR3 DNA: TGTGCCAGCAGCTTTGGGACTAGCCCAGAGACCCAGTACTTC

clone size: -
V gene: TRBV6-5
J gene: TRBJ1-6
D gene: TRBD1
CDR3 protein: CASSNRQGGNSPLHF
CDR3 DNA: TGTGCCAGCAGTAACCGACAGGGGGGAAATTCACCCCTCCACTTT

clone size: -
V gene: TRBV5-1
J gene: TRBJ2-7
D gene: TRBD2
CDR3 protein: CASSSLGLAGVFNEQYF
CDR3 DNA: TGCGCCAGCAGCTCACTAGGACTAGCGGGGGTTTTTAACGAGCAGTACTTC

clone size: -
V gene: TRBV6-5
J gene: TRBJ2-3
D gene: -
CDR3 protein: CASSYSGKGGTDTQYF
CDR3 DNA: TGTGCCAGCAGTTACTCTGGGAAGGGGGGCACAGATACGCAGTATTTT

clone size: once
V gene: TRBV28
J gene: TRBJ1-1
D gene: -
CDR3 protein: CASGNGGRRPEAFF
CDR3 DNA: TGTGCCAGCGGGAACGGGGGGCGTAGACCTGAAGCTTTCTTT

clone size: once
V gene: TRBV14
J gene: TRBJ1-1
D gene: -
CDR3 protein: CASSQVNIANTEAFF
CDR3 DNA: TGTGCCAGCAGCCAAGTGAACATCGCGAACACTGAAGCTTTCTTT

clone size: -
V gene: TRBV28
J gene: TRBJ1-2
D gene: -
CDR3 protein: CASSPLWGANGYTF
CDR3 DNA: TGTGCCAGCAGTCCCCTGTGGGGGGCCAATGGCTACACCTTC

clone size: -
V gene: TRBV19
J gene: TRBJ2-5
D gene: -
CDR3 protein: CASSIRASYQETQYF
CDR3 DNA: TGTGCCAGTAGTATCAGGGCCTCATACCAAGAGACCCAGTACTTC

clone size: -
V gene: TRBV2
J gene: TRBJ2-7
D gene: -
CDR3 protein: CASSVVSSYEQYF
CDR3 DNA: TGTGCCAGCAGTGTGGTATCTTCCTACGAGCAGTACTTC

clone size: once
V gene: TRBV4-3
J gene: TRBJ1-4
D gene: -
CDR3 protein: CASSRDLSDERVGGKLFF
CDR3 DNA: TGCGCCAGCAGTCGCGACTTGTCTGATGAGAGGGTGGGCGGAAAACTGTTTTTT

clone size: -
V gene: TRBV6-1
J gene: TRBJ2-2
D gene: -
CDR3 protein: CASSEYRNTGELFF
CDR3 DNA: TGTGCCAGCAGTGAATACAGGAACACCGGGGAGCTGTTTTTT

clone size: -
V gene: TRBV28
J gene: TRBJ2-7
D gene: -
CDR3 protein: CASSPPVGSSSYEQYF
CDR3 DNA: TGTGCCAGCAGTCCTCCCGTCGGCAGTTCTTCCTACGAGCAGTACTTC

clone size: -
V gene: TRBV6-5
J gene: TRBJ2-1
D gene: -
CDR3 protein: CASLPPGGSEQFF
CDR3 DNA: TGTGCCAGCCTACCTCCTGGGGGCAGTGAGCAGTTCTTC

clone size: -
V gene: TRBV6-2/TRBV6-3
J gene: TRBJ2-1
D gene: TRBD2
CDR3 protein: CASSYPSSGGPPNEQFF
CDR3 DNA: TGTGCCAGCAGTTACCCCTCCAGCGGGGGGCCCCCCAATGAGCAGTTCTTC

clone size: once
V gene: TRBV4-2
J gene: TRBJ1-6
D gene: -
CDR3 protein: CASSSRTATGGSPLHF
CDR3 DNA: TGTGCCAGCAGCTCCCGGACAGCCACAGGAGGTTCACCCCTCCACTTT

clone size: -
V gene: TRBV3-1/TRBV3-2
J gene: TRBJ1-2
D gene: -
CDR3 protein: CASSGVVGHNYGYTF
CDR3 DNA: TGTGCCAGCTCCGGGGTGGTTGGGCATAACTATGGCTACACCTTC

clone size: -
V gene: TRBV10-2
J gene: TRBJ1-1
D gene: -
CDR3 protein: CASSEGGVDTEAFF
CDR3 DNA: TGCGCCAGCAGTGAGGGGGGGGTTGATACTGAAGCTTTCTTT

clone size: -
V gene: TRBV7-9
J gene: TRBJ2-7
D gene: TRBD1
CDR3 protein: CASSSKSGTVREQYF
CDR3 DNA: TGTGCCAGCAGCTCTAAATCCGGGACAGTGCGTGAGCAGTACTTC

clone size: -
V gene: TRBV5-8
J gene: TRBJ2-1
D gene: -
CDR3 protein: CASSPPRFPQLF
CDR3 DNA: TGTGCCAGCAGCCCCCCAAGATTCCCGCAGCTCTTC

clone size: -
V gene: TRBV6-5
J gene: TRBJ2-2
D gene: -
CDR3 protein: CASSTGTGELFF
CDR3 DNA: TGTGCCAGCAGTACAGGGACCGGGGAGCTGTTTTTT

clone size: -
V gene: TRBV6-5
J gene: TRBJ1-1
D gene: -
CDR3 protein: CASTSSGSTEAFF
CDR3 DNA: TGTGCCAGCACGTCCTCAGGGTCCACTGAAGCTTTCTTT

clone size: -
V gene: TRBV4-2
J gene: TRBJ1-4
D gene: -
CDR3 protein: CASSPNRRTNEKLFF
CDR3 DNA: TGTGCCAGCAGCCCAAACAGGAGAACTAATGAAAAACTGTTTTTT

clone size: few
V gene: TRBV7-2
J gene: TRBJ1-2
D gene: -
CDR3 protein: CASSLQGGYGYTF
CDR3 DNA: TGTGCCAGCAGCTTACAGGGAGGCTATGGCTACACCTTC

clone size: -
V gene: TRBV14
J gene: TRBJ2-2
D gene: -
CDR3 protein: CASSQDGGPRLTGELFF
CDR3 DNA: TGTGCCAGCAGCCAAGATGGGGGTCCACGACTCACCGGGGAGCTGTTTTTT

clone size: -
V gene: TRBV2
J gene: TRBJ2-3
D gene: -
CDR3 protein: CASRGQEEETDTQYF
CDR3 DNA: TGTGCCAGCAGGGGCCAGGAAGAGGAAACAGATACGCAGTATTTT

clone size: -
V gene: TRBV4-1
J gene: TRBJ1-5
D gene: -
CDR3 protein: CASSQYLTGQPQHF
CDR3 DNA: TGCGCCAGCAGCCAATACCTAACAGGGCAGCCCCAGCATTTT

clone size: -
V gene: TRBV9
J gene: TRBJ2-7
D gene: -
CDR3 protein: CASSPIGAPVSYEQYF
CDR3 DNA: TGTGCCAGCAGCCCGATCGGGGCGCCGGTCTCCTACGAGCAGTACTTC

clone size: once
V gene: TRBV12-3/TRBV12-4
J gene: TRBJ1-5
D gene: -
CDR3 protein: CASRKSGDQPQHF
CDR3 DNA: TGTGCCAGCAGAAAATCAGGGGATCAGCCCCAGCATTTT

clone size: few
V gene: TRBV12-3/TRBV12-4
J gene: TRBJ1-2
D gene: -
CDR3 protein: CASSLLGAGGYTF
CDR3 DNA: TGTGCCAGCAGTTTACTTGGGGCAGGGGGCTACACCTTC

clone size: -
V gene: TRBV5-1
J gene: TRBJ2-3
D gene: TRBD1
CDR3 protein: CASSLGDRGDADTQYF
CDR3 DNA: TGCGCCAGCAGCTTGGGGGACAGGGGAGATGCAGATACGCAGTATTTT

clone size: once
V gene: TRBV28
J gene: TRBJ1-2
D gene: TRBD1
CDR3 protein: CASNLQGQGALLRGYTF
CDR3 DNA: TGTGCCAGCAATTTGCAGGGACAGGGGGCTCTCCTGCGTGGCTACACCTTC

clone size: -
V gene: TRBV4-3
J gene: TRBJ1-1
D gene: -
CDR3 protein: CASSQDLGSNTEAFF
CDR3 DNA: TGCGCCAGCAGCCAAGATCTGGGATCGAACACTGAAGCTTTCTTT

clone size: -
V gene: TRBV5-8
J gene: TRBJ2-7
D gene: -
CDR3 protein: CASSPDRYEQYF
CDR3 DNA: TGTGCCAGCAGCCCGGACAGATACGAGCAGTACTTC

clone size: -
V gene: TRBV2
J gene: TRBJ1-4
D gene: -
CDR3 protein: CASSAGGLTGHLDYEKLFF
CDR3 DNA: TGTGCCAGCAGTGCCGGGGGACTCACGGGACACCTGGACTATGAAAAACTGTTTTTT

clone size: -
V gene: TRBV5-4
J gene: TRBJ1-4
D gene: -
CDR3 protein: CASSSPGSNEKLFF
CDR3 DNA: TGTGCCAGCAGCTCTCCGGGAAGCAATGAAAAACTGTTTTTT

clone size: -
V gene: TRBV5-1
J gene: TRBJ1-3
D gene: -
CDR3 protein: CASSLDAGPSGNTIYF
CDR3 DNA: TGCGCCAGCAGCTTGGATGCAGGGCCCTCTGGAAACACCATATATTTT

clone size: -
V gene: TRBV30
J gene: TRBJ2-3
D gene: TRBD2
CDR3 protein: CAAGMGTSGTDTQYF
CDR3 DNA: TGTGCCGCGGGCATGGGGACTAGCGGCACAGATACGCAGTATTTT

clone size: -
V gene: TRBV25-1
J gene: TRBJ2-2
D gene: TRBD2
CDR3 protein: CASSDLAGAGTGELFF
CDR3 DNA: TGTGCCAGCAGCGATCTAGCGGGGGCTGGCACCGGGGAGCTGTTTTTT

clone size: -
V gene: TRBV11-2
J gene: TRBJ2-5
D gene: -
CDR3 protein: CASSLYGPGTQETQYF
CDR3 DNA: TGTGCCAGCAGCTTATATGGTCCAGGGACCCAAGAGACCCAGTACTTC

clone size: -
V gene: TRBV4-1
J gene: TRBJ1-2
D gene: -
CDR3 protein: CASSQDNSNYGYTF
CDR3 DNA: TGCGCCAGCAGCCAGGACAACTCTAACTATGGCTACACCTTC

clone size: -
V gene: TRBV29-1
J gene: TRBJ2-1
D gene: -
CDR3 protein: CSVAFGRGGLDEQFF
CDR3 DNA: TGCAGCGTTGCTTTTGGCAGGGGAGGATTAGATGAGCAGTTCTTC